A selection of T cell receptor beta chains follows, all from one sample in a study of CD8 T cells in ankylosing spondylitis. In TCRdb, the 5' RACE reads were re-called with MiXCR into one record per CDR3 protein. Of 700,000 or so distinct CDR3 sequences in the sample, under 20% were seen once. Sample: blood, either unsorted or a sorted T cell fraction (not recorded which). The origin of the receptors is a male donor with ankylosing spondylitis. CDR3s include the opening cysteine and the closing phenylalanine or tryptophan. The order of the fields is J gene, D gene, V gene, clone size, CDR3 protein, CDR3 DNA. D genes are given only for firm matches. The size of a clone is reported for some rows only, either as once, few or many, or as a class for expanded clones.

j_gene: TRBJ1-1
d_gene: TRBD1
v_gene: TRBV12-3/TRBV12-4
abundance: few
CDR3aa: CASSLAGQVSTEAFF
CDR3nt: TGTGCCAGCAGTTTGGCGGGACAGGTGAGCACTGAAGCTTTCTTT

j_gene: TRBJ2-5
d_gene: TRBD2
v_gene: TRBV5-1
abundance: NA
CDR3aa: CASSPLLAGGPGETQYF
CDR3nt: TGCGCCAGCAGCCCGCTGCTAGCGGGAGGGCCGGGCGAGACCCAGTACTTC

j_gene: TRBJ2-1
d_gene: TRBD2
v_gene: TRBV20-1
abundance: once
CDR3aa: CSARTSGISYNEQFF
CDR3nt: TGCAGTGCCCGGACTAGCGGGATCTCCTACAATGAGCAGTTCTTC

j_gene: TRBJ2-3
d_gene: TRBD1
v_gene: TRBV7-8
abundance: NA
CDR3aa: CASSSTQGSPDTQYF
CDR3nt: TGTGCCAGCAGCTCCACACAGGGGAGCCCAGATACGCAGTATTTT

j_gene: TRBJ2-2
d_gene: TRBD1
v_gene: TRBV4-1
abundance: NA
CDR3aa: CASSQDRGKDGELFF
CDR3nt: TGCGCCAGCAGCCAGGACAGGGGGAAAGACGGGGAGCTGTTTTTT

j_gene: TRBJ1-1
d_gene: TRBD1
v_gene: TRBV7-2
abundance: NA
CDR3aa: CASSPEQGARTEAFF
CDR3nt: TGTGCCAGCAGCCCCGAACAGGGGGCTAGAACTGAAGCTTTCTTT

j_gene: TRBJ2-3
d_gene: NA
v_gene: TRBV24-1
abundance: NA
CDR3aa: CAVSGSTDTQYF
CDR3nt: TGTGCCGTATCAGGAAGCACAGATACGCAGTATTTT

j_gene: TRBJ2-1
d_gene: NA
v_gene: TRBV24-1
abundance: NA
CDR3aa: CATSDPRKPMNEQFF
CDR3nt: TGTGCCACCAGTGACCCTAGAAAACCTATGAATGAGCAGTTCTTC

j_gene: TRBJ2-1
d_gene: NA
v_gene: TRBV20-1
abundance: few
CDR3aa: CSAVGASPLYNEQFF
CDR3nt: TGCAGTGCTGTGGGCGCGTCCCCTCTCTACAATGAGCAGTTCTTC

j_gene: TRBJ1-2
d_gene: TRBD1
v_gene: TRBV3-1
abundance: NA
CDR3aa: CASSPPGQERYGYTF
CDR3nt: TGTGCCAGCAGCCCCCCGGGACAGGAGCGGTATGGCTACACCTTC

j_gene: TRBJ1-5
d_gene: NA
v_gene: TRBV5-5
abundance: NA
CDR3aa: CASSLQGYWYNQPQHF
CDR3nt: TGTGCCAGCAGCTTGCAAGGGTATTGGTACAATCAGCCCCAGCATTTT

j_gene: TRBJ2-7
d_gene: TRBD2
v_gene: TRBV20-1
abundance: NA
CDR3aa: CSARDYLERELSYEQYF
CDR3nt: TGCAGTGCTAGAGATTATCTTGAGCGGGAGTTATCCTACGAGCAGTACTTC

j_gene: TRBJ2-7
d_gene: TRBD1
v_gene: TRBV12-3/TRBV12-4
abundance: many
CDR3aa: CASSEQGAFSYEQYF
CDR3nt: TGTGCCAGCAGTGAACAGGGGGCCTTTTCCTACGAGCAGTACTTC

j_gene: TRBJ2-3
d_gene: NA
v_gene: TRBV4-1
abundance: NA
CDR3aa: CASSLNGAPSTDTQYF
CDR3nt: TGCGCCAGCAGCCTCAACGGGGCTCCTAGCACAGATACGCAGTATTTT

j_gene: TRBJ1-6
d_gene: NA
v_gene: TRBV20-1
abundance: NA
CDR3aa: CSARETDSPLHF
CDR3nt: TGCAGTGCTAGAGAAACCGATTCACCCCTCCACTTT

j_gene: TRBJ1-1
d_gene: NA
v_gene: TRBV29-1
abundance: NA
CDR3aa: CSVPKGNTEAFF
CDR3nt: TGCAGCGTACCTAAAGGGAACACTGAAGCTTTCTTT

j_gene: TRBJ2-3
d_gene: NA
v_gene: TRBV9
abundance: NA
CDR3aa: CASSARTQGSTDTQYF
CDR3nt: TGTGCCAGCAGCGCCCGGACCCAGGGTAGCACAGATACGCAGTATTTT

j_gene: TRBJ2-7
d_gene: NA
v_gene: TRBV28
abundance: few
CDR3aa: CASSLTREYEQYF
CDR3nt: TGTGCCAGCAGTTTGACGCGGGAATACGAGCAGTACTTC

j_gene: TRBJ1-5
d_gene: NA
v_gene: TRBV6-2/TRBV6-3
abundance: few
CDR3aa: CASQRGAGQPQHF
CDR3nt: TGTGCCAGCCAGCGGGGAGCAGGCCAGCCCCAGCATTTT

j_gene: TRBJ2-5
d_gene: TRBD2
v_gene: TRBV9
abundance: NA
CDR3aa: CASSIGLAGVAEETQYF
CDR3nt: TGTGCCAGCAGCATAGGACTAGCGGGAGTGGCTGAAGAGACCCAGTACTTC

j_gene: TRBJ2-3
d_gene: TRBD2
v_gene: TRBV7-6
abundance: NA
CDR3aa: CASSRVIVSGTYTDTQYF
CDR3nt: TGTGCCAGCAGCCGGGTTATCGTTAGCGGGACTTACACAGATACGCAGTATTTT

j_gene: TRBJ2-7
d_gene: NA
v_gene: TRBV3-1
abundance: NA
CDR3aa: CASQEGGLYEQYF
CDR3nt: TGTGCCAGCCAGGAGGGAGGCCTGTACGAGCAGTACTTC

j_gene: TRBJ2-3
d_gene: TRBD2
v_gene: TRBV4-1
abundance: few
CDR3aa: CASSQDKAKLAGFTDTQYF
CDR3nt: TGCGCCAGCAGCCAAGATAAGGCGAAACTAGCGGGATTCACAGATACGCAGTATTTT

j_gene: TRBJ2-7
d_gene: NA
v_gene: TRBV4-2
abundance: few
CDR3aa: CASSQDGGFDFYEQYF
CDR3nt: TGTGCCAGCAGCCAAGATGGGGGTTTTGACTTCTACGAGCAGTACTTC

j_gene: TRBJ2-1
d_gene: NA
v_gene: TRBV4-1
abundance: many
CDR3aa: CASSQVGRNEQFF
CDR3nt: TGCGCCAGCAGCCAGGTGGGGAGAAATGAGCAGTTCTTC

j_gene: TRBJ2-3
d_gene: TRBD1
v_gene: TRBV12-3/TRBV12-4
abundance: few
CDR3aa: CASSPDGQGRRDTQYF
CDR3nt: TGTGCCAGCAGTCCGGACGGACAGGGGCGAAGGGATACGCAGTATTTT